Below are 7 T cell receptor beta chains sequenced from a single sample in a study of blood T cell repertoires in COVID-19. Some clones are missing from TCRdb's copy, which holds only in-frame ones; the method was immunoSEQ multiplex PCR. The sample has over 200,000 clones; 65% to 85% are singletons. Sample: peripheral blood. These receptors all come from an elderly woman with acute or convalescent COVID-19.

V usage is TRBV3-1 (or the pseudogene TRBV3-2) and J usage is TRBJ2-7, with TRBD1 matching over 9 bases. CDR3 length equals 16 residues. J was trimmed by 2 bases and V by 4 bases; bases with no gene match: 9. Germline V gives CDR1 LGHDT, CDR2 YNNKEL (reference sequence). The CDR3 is CASSPFPWTGAYEQYF. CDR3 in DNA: TGTGCCAGCAGCCCTTTCCCATGGACAGGGGCCTACGAGCAGTACTTC.

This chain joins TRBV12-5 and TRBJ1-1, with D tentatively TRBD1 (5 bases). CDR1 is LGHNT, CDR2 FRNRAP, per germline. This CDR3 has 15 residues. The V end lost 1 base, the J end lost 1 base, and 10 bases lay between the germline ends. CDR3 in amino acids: CASGLAHGGNTEAFF. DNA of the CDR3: TGTGCTAGTGGTTTGGCCCACGGGGGGAACACTGAAGCTTTCTTT. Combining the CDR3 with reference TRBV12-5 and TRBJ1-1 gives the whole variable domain DARVTQTPRHKVTEMGQEVTMRCQPILGHNTVFWYRQTMMQGLELLAYFRNRAPLDDSGMPKDRFSAEMPDATLATLKIQPSEPRDSAVYFCASGLAHGGNTEAFFGQGTRLTVV.

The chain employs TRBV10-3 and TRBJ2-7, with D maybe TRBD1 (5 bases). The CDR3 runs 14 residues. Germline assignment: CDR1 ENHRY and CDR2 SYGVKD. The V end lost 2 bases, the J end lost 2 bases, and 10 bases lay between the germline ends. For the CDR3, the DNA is TGTGCCATCAGTGAGCCAGGGATGGCCTACGAGCAGTACTTC. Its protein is CAISEPGMAYEQYF.

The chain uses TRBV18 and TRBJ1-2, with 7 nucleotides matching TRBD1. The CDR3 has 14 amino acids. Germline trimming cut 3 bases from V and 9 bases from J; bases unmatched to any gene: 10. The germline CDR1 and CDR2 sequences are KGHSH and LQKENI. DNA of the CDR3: TGTGCCAGCTCACCTGACAGGGTGGTGGTGAGCTACACCTTC. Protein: CASSPDRVVVSYTF. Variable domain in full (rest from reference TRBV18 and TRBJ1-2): NAGVMQNPRHLVRRRGQEARLRCSPMKGHSHVYWYRQLPEEGLKFMVYLQKENIIDESGMPKERFSAEFPKEGPSILRIQQVVRGDSAAYFCASSPDRVVVSYTFGSGTRLTVV.

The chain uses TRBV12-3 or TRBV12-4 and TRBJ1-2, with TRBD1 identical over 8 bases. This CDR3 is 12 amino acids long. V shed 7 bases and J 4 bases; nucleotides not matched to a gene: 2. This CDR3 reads CASTDRGYGYTF. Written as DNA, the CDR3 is TGTGCCAGCACCGACAGGGGCTATGGCTACACCTTC.

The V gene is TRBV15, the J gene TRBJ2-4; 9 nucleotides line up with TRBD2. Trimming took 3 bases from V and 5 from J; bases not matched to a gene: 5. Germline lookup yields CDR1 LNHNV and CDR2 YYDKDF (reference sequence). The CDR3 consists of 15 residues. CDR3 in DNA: TGTGCCACCAGCAGGCCCAGCGGGGGGCAAAACATTCAGTACTTC. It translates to CATSRPSGGQNIQYF.

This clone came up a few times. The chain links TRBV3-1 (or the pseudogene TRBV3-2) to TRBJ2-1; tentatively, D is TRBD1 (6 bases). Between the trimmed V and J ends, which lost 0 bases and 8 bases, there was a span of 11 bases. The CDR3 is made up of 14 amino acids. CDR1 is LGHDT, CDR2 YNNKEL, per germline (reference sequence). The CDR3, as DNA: TGTGCCAGCAGCCAAGAGTACAGGGTCGATGAGCAGTTCTTC. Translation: CASSQEYRVDEQFF.